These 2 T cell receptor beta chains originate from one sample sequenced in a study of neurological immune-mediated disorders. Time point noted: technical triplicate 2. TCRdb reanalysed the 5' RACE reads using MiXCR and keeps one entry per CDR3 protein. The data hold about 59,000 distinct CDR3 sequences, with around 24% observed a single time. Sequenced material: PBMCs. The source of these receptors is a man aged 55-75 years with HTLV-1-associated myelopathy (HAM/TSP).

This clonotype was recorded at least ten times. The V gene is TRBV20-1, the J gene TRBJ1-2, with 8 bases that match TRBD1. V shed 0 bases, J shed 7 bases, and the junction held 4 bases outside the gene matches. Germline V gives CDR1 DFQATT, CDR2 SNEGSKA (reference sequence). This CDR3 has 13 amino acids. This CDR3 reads CSARDQGASGYTF. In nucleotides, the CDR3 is TGCAGTGCTAGAGACCAGGGGGCTTCTGGCTACACCTTC.

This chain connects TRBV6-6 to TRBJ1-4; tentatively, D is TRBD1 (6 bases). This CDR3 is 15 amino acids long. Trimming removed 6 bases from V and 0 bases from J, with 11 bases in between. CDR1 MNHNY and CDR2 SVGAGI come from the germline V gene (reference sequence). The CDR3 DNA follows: TGTGCCAGCAGCTCAGGACAGACAACTAATGAAAAACTGTTTTTT. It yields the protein CASSSGQTTNEKLFF.